The entry below describes one TCR beta chain. Antigen unknown. Primers for the PCR totalled 60 Vbeta and 13 Jbeta. In the original processing: Later analysis identified around 85 million unique TCR beta chains, 9 million to 12 million shared. TCRdb's copy holds only in-frame clones and misses some; the assay was immunoSEQ multiplex PCR. Clonal size and the V and J genes are those of that table, whereas D and trimming came from the DNA. The sample yields about 150,000 clones, 66% seen once. This CDR3 has 18 amino acids. The germline V gene has CDR1 MGHDK and CDR2 SYGVNS. V shed 1 base and J 4 bases; nucleotides not matched to a gene: 12. The sample comes from a study of cytomegalovirus exposure and HLA in healthy donors. Whole-study findings and limits: Presence/absence analyses treated sequencing depth as roughly uniform across donors.

The J gene is TRBJ2-5, the V gene TRBV25-1; TRBD2 matches at 10 bases. This receptor was obtained from a woman in her sixties in good health and CMV-seronegative. The sequenced sample consisted of PBMCs. The DNA for the CDR3 is TGTGCCAGCAGTGAATTGAAAGCTGGCCTAGCGGGAGTAGAGACCCAGTACTTC. Its protein is CASSELKAGLAGVETQYF.